This TCR beta chain appears in the sequencing data of a study of OX40 agonist ivuxolimab in advanced cancers. About the study as a whole: Ivuxolimab was a fully human IgG2 agonistic monoclonal antibody targeting the costimulatory receptor OX40 (CD134). Intravenous ivuxolimab was administered to patients every 2 weeks at six dose levels: 0.01, 0.1, 0.3, 1.5, 3 and 10 mg/kg. Of the approximately 54 patients in dose escalation, 19 had hepatocellular carcinoma, approximately 15 had melanoma, 9 had renal cell carcinoma and 9 had head and neck cancer. A male proportion of roughly 85% and a mean age of approximately 61 years, ranging from about 23 to 90, were recorded for the dose-escalation cohort. Patients were allowed to have had prior anti-PD-1, anti-PD-L1 or anti-CTLA-4 therapy, and approximately 40% of the dose-escalation patients had been treated with checkpoint inhibitors. Three dose-escalation patients achieved partial responses, one with hepatocellular carcinoma and two with cutaneous melanoma. The purpose of peripheral TCRbeta sequencing was to test whether ivuxolimab changed TCR sequence diversity and led to clonal T-cell expansion. The paper covers the monotherapy dose-escalation part of the phase I ivuxolimab trial, which included N = 52 patients. Beyond this particular receptor, the publication reports: In the 0.1-3.0 mg/kg groups, partial responders were among the patients with the lowest normalized peripheral clonal expansion, particularly in CD8+ T cells. After ivuxolimab, CD8+ T cells had more expanded clones than CD4+ T cells on average. At doses of 0.1 to 3.0 mg/kg, clonal expansion of both CD4+ and CD8+ blood T cells was observed from baseline to week 6. Which antigens the clonally expanded peripheral T cells were specific for was not determined. Low levels of normalized T-cell clonal expansion were also seen in some nonresponding patients.

The trial excluded patients who had a history of autoimmune disease or were on systemic immunosuppression. In every dose cohort, peripheral blood was drawn for TCR sequencing at baseline, cycle 4 day 1, and cycle 7 day 1. The samples were drawn from a first-in-human, open-label, multicenter phase I dose-escalation trial of ivuxolimab. Adults with locally advanced or metastatic melanoma, renal cell, hepatocellular, or head and neck squamous cell carcinoma were enrolled in the trial. CD4+ and CD8+ T cells were sorted separately from peripheral blood before TCR sequencing. About this clone: Its antigen remains undetermined. The sample holds no much larger clone one base away, and base qualities are not on file.

The CDR3 runs 14 amino acids, cysteine and phenylalanine included. Solely the CDR3 DNA is kept, with 42 bases framed from the first base. At the junction V is shortened by 5 bases and J by 0 bases, with 9 bases in between. Based on the germline V gene (reference sequence), the CDR1 and CDR2 sequences are SEHNR and FQNEAQ. For sequencing of the TCRbeta CDR3 region, genomic DNA was extracted from the sorted cells. The immunoSEQ Assay was used to sequence the TCRbeta CDR3 regions. This is the immuneACCESS table as TCRdb keeps it, with only in-frame sequences that have V and J called. A part of the clones is gone; compared with another copy, unresolved V genes explain less than half, and the rest is unexplained. Across this sample there are tens of thousands of clones, with 85% to 90% seen only once. The ten most abundant clones make up about 5% of the sample.

Source: CD4+ or CD8+ T cells sorted from blood, taken in a trial of the OX40 agonist ivuxolimab. The chain employs TRBV7-9 and TRBJ2-3; the D segment could be TRBD2, given 6 matching bases. This receptor was taken from an adult with an advanced solid tumor such as melanoma, head and neck, liver or kidney cancer. At the DNA level, the sequence is TGTGCCAGCAGCCGTAGCGGTAGCACAGATACGCAGTATTTT. The resulting protein is CASSRSGSTDTQYF.